One sample yielded the 23 T cell receptor beta chains listed below, sequenced in a study of cytomegalovirus exposure and HLA in healthy donors. The primer mix had 60 Vbeta and 13 Jbeta primers. Generated by immunoSEQ multiplex PCR, the TCRdb table keeps only in-frame clones and is missing some. The table lists 150,000 to 200,000 clones, around 79% of them singletons. The sequenced sample was PBMCs. The receptors originated from a woman in her forties or fifties in good health and CMV-seronegative.

The chain joins TRBV2 to TRBJ2-1, with D tentatively TRBD2 (5 bases). V was shortened by 8 bases and J by 4 bases, with 12 bases between the two germline ends. CDR1 SNHLY and CDR2 FYNNEI come from the germline V gene. The CDR3 sequence is 13 residues long. The chain's CDR3 is CASSDFGYNEQFF. The CDR3 DNA follows: TGTGCCAGCTCGGACTTCGGGTACAATGAGCAGTTCTTC.

This rearrangement joins TRBV4-3 to TRBJ2-5, with 8 positions matching TRBD1. Per the germline V gene, CDR1 is LGHNA and CDR2 is YSLEER. J lost 2 bases, V lost 1 base, and 6 bases had no gene match. The CDR3 loop spans 16 amino acids. CDR3 protein: CASSQVTGGGQETQYF. CDR3 in DNA: TGCGCCAGCAGCCAAGTAACAGGGGGAGGACAAGAGACCCAGTACTTC.

The gene calls are TRBV18 and TRBJ2-5; 10 bases are shared with TRBD1. The CDR3 is made up of 13 amino acids. The trim removed 8 bases at V and 5 bases at J, leaving 5 bases unmatched. Germline CDR1 is KGHSH and CDR2 is LQKENI. This chain's CDR3 is CASAGQGRETQYF. CDR3 bases: TGTGCCAGCGCGGGACAGGGGAGGGAGACCCAGTACTTC.

The chain joins TRBV28 to TRBJ2-5, with no clear D. The CDR3 sequence is 12 residues long. Germline V gene sequence: CDR1 MDHEN, CDR2 SYDVKM. V was cut by 2 bases and J by 5 bases, with 6 bases left in between. Here the CDR3 DNA reads TGTGCCAGCAGTTTAGTCGTGGAGACCCAGTACTTC. Its protein is CASSLVVETQYF.

The J gene is TRBJ2-5, the V gene TRBV9; TRBD1 might be the D (5 bases). Trimming pared 4 bases from V and 5 bases from J, leaving 18 bases between. Germline assignment: CDR1 SGDLS and CDR2 YYNGEE. The CDR3 has 15 residues. In DNA, the CDR3 is TGTGCCAGCAGCTTAATAGGCTCAGGGAAGGAGACCCAGTACTTC. It specifies CASSLIGSGKETQYF.

The chain recombines TRBV29-1 with TRBJ2-5; D uncertain. This CDR3 contains 12 residues. The germline V gene encodes CDR1 SQVTM and CDR2 ANQGSEA. V dropped 2 bases and J dropped 2 bases, with 6 bases sitting between them. The CDR3, as DNA: TGCAGCGTTGAACTAGTACAAGAGACCCAGTACTTC. Translation gives CSVELVQETQYF.

The chain employs TRBV30 and TRBJ2-7; 7 positions agree with TRBD1. The germline gives CDR1 GTSNPN, CDR2 SVGIG (reference sequence). The CDR3 is 12 amino acids. V was pared by 3 bases and J by 5 bases, with 4 bases of the junction left unmatched. The CDR3 region has the DNA TGTGCCTGGAGCGCGACAGGGCACGAGCAGTACTTC. Translating it yields CAWSATGHEQYF.

The chain employs TRBV7-9 and TRBJ1-2; no firm D call. V lost 2 bases, J lost 3 bases, and 19 bases lay in between. This CDR3 is built from 17 residues. From germline, CDR1 is SEHNR and CDR2 FQNEAQ (reference sequence). CDR3 in amino acids: CASSLFVSKTRDYGYTF. The CDR3, as DNA: TGTGCCAGCAGCTTATTCGTATCGAAAACCCGGGACTATGGCTACACCTTC.

The CDR3 coding sequence is TGTGCCAGTAGTGGGCTTCTTCTACCCTATGGCTACACCTTC. Protein sequence: CASSGLLLPYGYTF. This chain connects TRBV19 to TRBJ1-2; D call uncertain. Germline V lookup: CDR1 LNHDA, CDR2 SQIVND (reference sequence). The CDR3 totals 14 residues. V was pared by 5 bases and J by 4 bases, with 14 bases between.

This chain uses TRBV19 with TRBJ2-1; D is undetermined. V was shortened by 1 base and J by 3 bases, with 4 bases between the two germline ends. Germline V gene data show CDR1 as LNHDA and CDR2 as SQIVND (reference sequence). The CDR3 has 13 amino acids. The DNA for the CDR3 is TGTGCCAGTAGTATAGGTAACTACAATGAGCAGTTCTTC. Protein product: CASSIGNYNEQFF.

This clone was seen once. The chain has TRBV6-5 and TRBJ2-1; 10 bases agree with TRBD2. The ends lost 6 bases at V and 8 bases at J; junction bases unmatched: 7. CDR1 is MNHEY, CDR2 SVGAGI, per germline. The CDR3 has 14 amino acids. CDR3 nucleotide sequence: TGTGCCAGCAGCCAGCGGGGGGGCCGGTATGAGCAGTTCTTC. As protein: CASSQRGGRYEQFF.

The chain recombines TRBV6-1 with TRBJ2-2; D is perhaps TRBD2 (5 bases). Trimming shortened V by 4 bases and J by 2 bases, and 8 bases separated the two germline ends. CDR1 and CDR2 from the germline V gene are MNHNS and SASEGT. The CDR3 has 14 amino acids. The CDR3, as DNA: TGTGCCAGCAGTGCCGGGGTTAACACCGGGGAGCTGTTTTTT. Translation gives CASSAGVNTGELFF.

The CDR3 bases are TGTGCCAGCAGTTCGCAGGGGGCAAGGGGCACAGATACGCAGTATTTT. This translates into CASSSQGARGTDTQYF. This chain uses TRBV6-5 with TRBJ2-3, with TRBD1 matching over 8 bases. The trim removed 4 bases at V and 1 base at J, leaving 7 bases unmatched. Germline V gene sequence: CDR1 MNHEY, CDR2 SVGAGI. The CDR3 runs to 16 residues.

This rearrangement joins TRBV16 to TRBJ2-7; 7 bases map to TRBD1. CDR1 and CDR2 from the germline V gene are KGHSY and FQNENV. V dropped 6 bases and J dropped 0; count of bases not matched to a gene: 5. The CDR3 is 14 amino acids. The DNA of the CDR3 is TGTGCCAGCAGTCCGGGACAGCGCTCCTACGAGCAGTACTTC. Translating gives CASSPGQRSYEQYF.

This clone was picked up one time. This chain joins TRBV5-1 and TRBJ2-1; the match to TRBD2 covers 7 bases. The trim removed 3 bases at V and 7 bases at J, leaving 16 bases unmatched. The CDR3 spans 17 residues. The germline V gene encodes CDR1 SGHRS and CDR2 YFSETQ. This CDR3 is CASSSDRLSLGRNEQFF. Written as DNA, the CDR3 is TGCGCCAGCAGCTCCGATAGGCTATCCCTCGGGAGGAATGAGCAGTTCTTC.

CDR3 bases: TGTGCCAGCAGCTTACGGCGGGAGGGGAATACGCAGTATTTT. Translating gives CASSLRREGNTQYF. The rearrangement links TRBV7-2 to TRBJ2-3, with 9 bases identical to TRBD2. The germline V gene encodes CDR1 SGHTA and CDR2 FQGNSA. V trimming: 2 bases; J trimming: 7 bases; junction bases outside the gene matches: 4. The CDR3 extends over 14 amino acids.

The chain has TRBV25-1 and TRBJ2-3, with 9 bases matching TRBD1. Losses at the gene ends were 3 bases for V and 3 bases for J; bases not matched to a gene: 7. The CDR3 extends over 16 amino acids. CDR1 MGHDK and CDR2 SYGVNS come from the germline V gene. CDR3 protein: CASSDKGTGITDTQYF. CDR3 nucleotide sequence: TGTGCCAGCAGTGATAAGGGGACAGGGATTACAGATACGCAGTATTTT.

The chain recombines TRBV10-3 with TRBJ1-2; 8 bases align to TRBD1. This CDR3 is built from 14 residues. The V gene end was trimmed by 0 bases and the J gene end by 10 bases; junction bases not matched to a gene: 7. Germline CDR1 and CDR2: ENHRY and SYGVKD. This CDR3 reads CAISESVTGVPYTF. The CDR3 DNA reads TGTGCCATCAGTGAGTCCGTGACAGGGGTCCCCTACACCTTC.

This clone was picked up a small number of times. The V gene is TRBV5-6, the J gene TRBJ2-7; the match to TRBD2 covers 9 bases. CDR3 size: 13 residues. Germline loops: CDR1 SGHDT, CDR2 YYEEEE. After removal of 4 bases from V and 10 bases from J, the junction contained 9 bases not matched to a gene. This chain's CDR3 is CASSPTAGGTQYF. The CDR3 nucleotides are TGTGCCAGCAGCCCGACCGCGGGAGGGACACAGTACTTC.

The rearrangement joins TRBV7-2 to TRBJ1-1, with 7 bases lining up with TRBD1. Per the germline V gene, CDR1 is SGHTA and CDR2 is FQGNSA. V shed 4 bases, J shed 8 bases, and the junction held 13 bases outside the gene matches. This CDR3 comprises 15 residues. CDR3 loop: CASSSAEHRGMEAFF. In DNA, the CDR3 is TGTGCCAGCAGCTCGGCCGAACACAGGGGAATGGAAGCTTTCTTT. The variable domain in full, with the rest retrieved from reference TRBV7-2 and TRBJ1-1, is GAGVSQSPSNKVTEKGKDVELRCDPISGHTALYWYRQSLGQGLEFLIYFQGNSAPDKSGLPSDRFSAERTGGSVSTLTIQRTQQEDSAVYLCASSSAEHRGMEAFFGQGTRLTVV.

V usage is TRBV11-2 and J usage is TRBJ2-2, with D perhaps TRBD2 (7 bases). The V end lost 5 bases, the J end lost 4 bases, and 14 bases lay between the germline ends. This CDR3 has 15 amino acids. Germline V gene data show CDR1 as SGHAT and CDR2 as FQNNGV. CDR3 in DNA: TGTGCCAGCAGCCCTGGGAGGGGGGGCACCGGGGAGCTGTTTTTT. Protein sequence: CASSPGRGGTGELFF.

The V gene is TRBV11-2, the J gene TRBJ2-2; 9 bases line up with TRBD1. The CDR3 extends over 18 amino acids. Germline V lookup: CDR1 SGHAT, CDR2 FQNNGV. Trimming at V came to 2 bases and at J to 1 base, leaving 8 bases not matched to a gene. The CDR3 here is CASSLRPTGGGNTGELFF. CDR3 DNA sequence: TGTGCCAGCAGCTTACGTCCTACAGGGGGCGGGAACACCGGGGAGCTGTTTTTT.

In this sample, this clone turned up once. V is TRBV7-2 and J is TRBJ2-3; 8 bases agree with TRBD1. V shed 5 bases, J shed 13 bases, and the junction held 20 bases outside the gene matches. Germline assignment: CDR1 SGHTA and CDR2 FQGNSA. CDR3 length: 16 amino acids. CDR3 sequence: CASSPEAGTGASAEYF. Here the CDR3 DNA reads TGTGCCAGCAGCCCCGAGGCAGGGACAGGAGCTTCTGCGGAGTATTTT.